This T cell receptor beta chain was sequenced for a study of OX40 agonist ivuxolimab in advanced cancers. The protocol was immunoSEQ multiplex PCR, while the TCRdb copy is restricted to in-frame clones and leaves out a portion. The profile shows tens of thousands of clones, around four fifths of them singletons. Per the germline V gene, CDR1 is GTSNPN and CDR2 is SVGIG (reference sequence). CDR3 length equals 18 residues. The trim removed 0 bases at V and 0 bases at J, leaving 9 bases unmatched. The material was CD4+ or CD8+ T cells sorted from blood, obtained in a trial of the OX40 agonist ivuxolimab. The TCR sequence derives from an adult with an advanced solid tumor such as melanoma, head and neck, liver or kidney cancer. The rearrangement links TRBV30 to TRBJ2-1; the match to TRBD2 covers 9 bases. CDR3 amino acids: CAWSVPYGLASSYNEQFF. The CDR3 nucleotides read TGTGCCTGGAGTGTCCCATATGGACTAGCGAGCTCCTACAATGAGCAGTTCTTC.